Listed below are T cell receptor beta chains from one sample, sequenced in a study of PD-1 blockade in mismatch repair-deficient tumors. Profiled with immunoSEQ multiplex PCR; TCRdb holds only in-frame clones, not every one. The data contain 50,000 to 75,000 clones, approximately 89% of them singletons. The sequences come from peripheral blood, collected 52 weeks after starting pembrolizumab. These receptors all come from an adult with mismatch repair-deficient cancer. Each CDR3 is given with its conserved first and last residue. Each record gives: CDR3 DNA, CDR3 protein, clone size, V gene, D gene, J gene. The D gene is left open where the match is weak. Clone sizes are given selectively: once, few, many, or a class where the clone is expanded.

cdr3_nt: TGTGCCAGCAGCTGGGGGACAGCCTCTGGAAACACCATATATTTT
cdr3_aa: CASSWGTASGNTIYF
clone_size: .
v_call: TRBV5-6
d_call: TRBD1
j_call: TRBJ1-3

cdr3_nt: TGTGCCAGCAACAGCGGGAGTGGAGAGACCCAGTACTTC
cdr3_aa: CASNSGSGETQYF
clone_size: .
v_call: TRBV2
d_call: TRBD2
j_call: TRBJ2-5

cdr3_nt: TGTGCCAGCAGCAGGACTCCACCCCTGGGGGAGGACACTGAAGCTTTCTTT
cdr3_aa: CASSRTPPLGEDTEAFF
clone_size: .
v_call: TRBV21-1
d_call: .
j_call: TRBJ1-1

cdr3_nt: TGTGCCAGCACCCCGGGACAGGGGAACTATGGCTACACCTTC
cdr3_aa: CASTPGQGNYGYTF
clone_size: few
v_call: TRBV27
d_call: TRBD1
j_call: TRBJ1-2

cdr3_nt: TGTGCCAGCAGCCAAGATCTTTGGGTAGAGAACACTGAAGCTTTCTTT
cdr3_aa: CASSQDLWVENTEAFF
clone_size: .
v_call: TRBV4-2
d_call: .
j_call: TRBJ1-1

cdr3_nt: TGTGCCAGCAGCTTAGGTAGACAGTCTCCGAGAGGGAACAATGAGCAGTTCTTC
cdr3_aa: CASSLGRQSPRGNNEQFF
clone_size: .
v_call: TRBV11-3
d_call: .
j_call: TRBJ2-1

cdr3_nt: TGTGCCAGCAGCTTAGATTGGGAGACCTATGGCTACACCTTC
cdr3_aa: CASSLDWETYGYTF
clone_size: .
v_call: TRBV7-2
d_call: .
j_call: TRBJ1-2

cdr3_nt: TGCAGCGTTTGGCCGGGAGGGGATACGCAGTATTTT
cdr3_aa: CSVWPGGDTQYF
clone_size: .
v_call: TRBV29-1
d_call: TRBD2
j_call: TRBJ2-3

cdr3_nt: TGCGCCAGCAGCTTTCAAACTAGCGGGAGTTCTGGGGAGCTGTTTTTT
cdr3_aa: CASSFQTSGSSGELFF
clone_size: .
v_call: TRBV5-1
d_call: TRBD2
j_call: TRBJ2-2

cdr3_nt: TGTGCCAGCAGCTTGGGACTAGCGGGAGAGGACGAGCAGTACTTC
cdr3_aa: CASSLGLAGEDEQYF
clone_size: .
v_call: TRBV7-9
d_call: TRBD2
j_call: TRBJ2-7

cdr3_nt: TGTGCCAGCAGCTCGACGACAGGGGGCAGGGGCACTGAAGCTTTCTTT
cdr3_aa: CASSSTTGGRGTEAFF
clone_size: .
v_call: TRBV7-9
d_call: TRBD1
j_call: TRBJ1-1

cdr3_nt: TGTGCCAGCAGACCACTGCCTGACTCAAGTGTCCACACCGGGGAGCTGTTTTTT
cdr3_aa: CASRPLPDSSVHTGELFF
clone_size: .
v_call: TRBV2
d_call: .
j_call: TRBJ2-2

cdr3_nt: TGTGCCAGCAGTCCCTCGGTAGGCCAAGCTTTCTTT
cdr3_aa: CASSPSVGQAFF
clone_size: .
v_call: TRBV27
d_call: .
j_call: TRBJ1-1